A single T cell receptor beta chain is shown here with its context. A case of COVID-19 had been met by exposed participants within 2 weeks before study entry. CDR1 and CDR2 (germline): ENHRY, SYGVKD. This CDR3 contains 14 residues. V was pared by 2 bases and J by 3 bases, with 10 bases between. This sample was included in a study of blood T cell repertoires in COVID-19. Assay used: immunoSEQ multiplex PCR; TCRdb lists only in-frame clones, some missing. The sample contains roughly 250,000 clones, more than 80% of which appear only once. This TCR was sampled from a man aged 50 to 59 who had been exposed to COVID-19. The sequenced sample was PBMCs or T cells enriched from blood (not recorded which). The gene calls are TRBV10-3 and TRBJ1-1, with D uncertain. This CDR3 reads CAISETRSDTEAFF. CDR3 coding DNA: TGTGCCATCAGTGAGACGCGAAGTGACACTGAAGCTTTCTTT.